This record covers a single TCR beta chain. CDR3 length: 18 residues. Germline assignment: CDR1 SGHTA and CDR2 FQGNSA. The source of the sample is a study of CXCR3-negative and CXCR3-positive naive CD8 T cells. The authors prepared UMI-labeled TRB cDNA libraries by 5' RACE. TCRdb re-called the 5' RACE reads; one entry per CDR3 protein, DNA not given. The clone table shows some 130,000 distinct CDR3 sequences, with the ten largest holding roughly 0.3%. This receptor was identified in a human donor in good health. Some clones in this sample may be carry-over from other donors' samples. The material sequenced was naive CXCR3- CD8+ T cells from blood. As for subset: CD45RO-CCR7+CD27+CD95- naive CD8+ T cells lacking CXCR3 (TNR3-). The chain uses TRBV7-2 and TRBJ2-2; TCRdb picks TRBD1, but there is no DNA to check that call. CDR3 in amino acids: CASSQRPAGDPNTGELFF. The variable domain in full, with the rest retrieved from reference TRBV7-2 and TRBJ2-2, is GAGVSQSPSNKVTEKGKDVELRCDPISGHTALYWYRQSLGQGLEFLIYFQGNSAPDKSGLPSDRFSAERTGGSVSTLTIQRTQQEDSAVYLCASSQRPAGDPNTGELFFGEGSRLTVL.